This T cell receptor (beta chain) was recovered during a study of T cell responses to AZD1222 COVID-19 vaccine. Germline trimming cut 0 bases from V and 1 base from J; bases unmatched to any gene: 1. CDR1 and CDR2 (germline): SGHDT, YYEEEE. This CDR3 spans 14 amino acids. Generated by immunoSEQ multiplex PCR, the TCRdb table keeps only in-frame clones and is missing some. The top ten clones hold approximately 3.5% of a sample with over 120,000 clones, roughly 90% of them seen once. The chain recombines TRBV5-6 with TRBJ2-7; TRBD2 agrees at 7 bases. The sequence came from an adult who received the AZD1222 COVID-19 vaccine. The material sequenced was peripheral blood, taken 28 days after the second AZD1222 dose. The CDR3 loop is CASSLVGGSYEQYF. Written as DNA, the CDR3 is TGTGCCAGCAGCTTGGTGGGGGGGTCCTACGAGCAGTACTTC.